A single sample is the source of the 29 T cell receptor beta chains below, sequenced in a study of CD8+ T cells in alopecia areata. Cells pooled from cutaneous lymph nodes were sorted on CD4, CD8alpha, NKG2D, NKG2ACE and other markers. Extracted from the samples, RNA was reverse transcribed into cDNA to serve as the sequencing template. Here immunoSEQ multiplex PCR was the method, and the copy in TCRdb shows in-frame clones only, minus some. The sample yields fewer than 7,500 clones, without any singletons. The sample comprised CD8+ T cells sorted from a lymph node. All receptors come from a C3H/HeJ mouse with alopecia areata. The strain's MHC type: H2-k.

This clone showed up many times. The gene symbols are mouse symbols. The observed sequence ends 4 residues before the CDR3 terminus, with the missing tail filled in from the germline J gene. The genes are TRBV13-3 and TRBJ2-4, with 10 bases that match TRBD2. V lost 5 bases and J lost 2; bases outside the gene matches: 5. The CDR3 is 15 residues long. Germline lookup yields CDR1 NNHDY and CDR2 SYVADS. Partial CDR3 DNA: TGTGCCAGCAGGGGGACTGGGGAGGATCAAAAC. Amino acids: CASRGTGEDQN. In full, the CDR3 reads CASRGTGEDQNTLYF.

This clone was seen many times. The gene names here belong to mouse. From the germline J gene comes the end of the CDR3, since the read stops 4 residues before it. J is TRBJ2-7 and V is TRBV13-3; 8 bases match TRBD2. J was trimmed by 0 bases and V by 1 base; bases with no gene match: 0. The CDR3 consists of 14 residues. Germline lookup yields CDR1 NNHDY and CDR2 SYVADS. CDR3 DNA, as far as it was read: TGTGCCAGCAGTGATCTGGGGGGCTCCTAT. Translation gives CASSDLGGSY. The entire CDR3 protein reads CASSDLGGSYEQYF.

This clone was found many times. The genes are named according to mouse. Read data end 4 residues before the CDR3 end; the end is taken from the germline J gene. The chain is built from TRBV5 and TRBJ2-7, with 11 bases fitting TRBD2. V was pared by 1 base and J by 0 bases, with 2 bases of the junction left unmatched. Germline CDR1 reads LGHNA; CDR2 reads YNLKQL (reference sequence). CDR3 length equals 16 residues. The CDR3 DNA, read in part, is TGTGCCAGCAGCCAAGGGACTGGGGGGAGCTCCTAT. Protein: CASSQGTGGSSY. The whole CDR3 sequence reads CASSQGTGGSSYEQYF.

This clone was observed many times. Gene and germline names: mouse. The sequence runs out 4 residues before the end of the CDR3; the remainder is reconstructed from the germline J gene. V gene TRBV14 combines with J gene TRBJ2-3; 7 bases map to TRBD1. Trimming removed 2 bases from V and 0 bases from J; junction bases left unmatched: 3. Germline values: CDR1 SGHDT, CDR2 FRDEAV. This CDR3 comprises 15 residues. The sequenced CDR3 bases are TGTGCCAGCAGTTTGACAGGGAATAGTGCAGAA. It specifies CASSLTGNSAE. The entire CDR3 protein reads CASSLTGNSAETLYF.

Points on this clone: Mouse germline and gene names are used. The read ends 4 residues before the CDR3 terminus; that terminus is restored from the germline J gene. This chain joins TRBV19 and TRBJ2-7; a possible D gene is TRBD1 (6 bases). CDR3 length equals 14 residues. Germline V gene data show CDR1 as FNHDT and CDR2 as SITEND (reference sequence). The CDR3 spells CASSIAGHPYEQYF. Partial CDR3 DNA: TGTGCCAGCAGTATAGCGGGACATCCTTAT.

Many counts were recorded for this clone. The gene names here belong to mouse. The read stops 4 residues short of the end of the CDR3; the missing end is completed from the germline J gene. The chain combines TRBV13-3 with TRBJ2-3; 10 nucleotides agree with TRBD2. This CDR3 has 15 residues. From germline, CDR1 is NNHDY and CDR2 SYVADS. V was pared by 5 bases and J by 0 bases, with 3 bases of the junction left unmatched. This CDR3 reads CASSRTGGSAETLYF. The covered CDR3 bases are TGTGCCAGCAGCCGGACTGGGGGTAGTGCAGAA.

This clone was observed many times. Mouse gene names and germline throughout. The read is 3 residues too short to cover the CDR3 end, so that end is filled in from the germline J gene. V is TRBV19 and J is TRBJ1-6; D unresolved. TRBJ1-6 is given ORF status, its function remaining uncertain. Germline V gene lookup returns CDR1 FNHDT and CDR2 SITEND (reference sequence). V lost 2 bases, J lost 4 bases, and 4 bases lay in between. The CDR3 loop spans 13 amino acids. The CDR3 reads CASSIRYNSPLYF. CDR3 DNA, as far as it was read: TGTGCCAGCAGTATCAGGTATAATTCGCCC.

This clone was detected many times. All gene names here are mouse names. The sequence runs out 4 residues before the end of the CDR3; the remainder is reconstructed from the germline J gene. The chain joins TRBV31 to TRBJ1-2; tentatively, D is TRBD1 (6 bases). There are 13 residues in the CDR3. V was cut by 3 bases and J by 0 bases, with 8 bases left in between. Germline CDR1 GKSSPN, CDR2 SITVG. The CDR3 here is CAWSRDTNSDYTF. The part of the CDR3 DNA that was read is TGTGCCTGGAGCCGGGACACAAACTCC.

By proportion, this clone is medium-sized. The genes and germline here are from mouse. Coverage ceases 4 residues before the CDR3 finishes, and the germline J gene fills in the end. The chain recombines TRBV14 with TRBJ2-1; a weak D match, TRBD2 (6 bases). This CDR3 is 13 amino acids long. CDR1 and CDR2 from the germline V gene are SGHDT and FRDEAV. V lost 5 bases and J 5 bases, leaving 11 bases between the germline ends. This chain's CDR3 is CASRYWVDAEQFF. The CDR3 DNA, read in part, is TGTGCCAGCAGATACTGGGTAGATGCT.

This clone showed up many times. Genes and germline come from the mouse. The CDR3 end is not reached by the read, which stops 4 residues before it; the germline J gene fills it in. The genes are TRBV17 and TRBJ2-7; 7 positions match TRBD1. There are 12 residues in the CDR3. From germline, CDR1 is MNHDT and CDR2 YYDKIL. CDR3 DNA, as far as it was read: TGTGCTAGCAATGGCCAGGGGGAT. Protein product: CASNGQGD. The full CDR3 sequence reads CASNGQGDEQYF. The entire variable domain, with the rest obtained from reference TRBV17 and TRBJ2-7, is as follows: DTTVKQNPRYKLARVGKPVNLICSQTMNHDTMYWYQKKPNQAPKLLLFYYDKILNREADTFEKFQSSRPNNSFCSLYIGSAGLEYSAMYLCASNGQGDEQYFGPGTRLTVL.

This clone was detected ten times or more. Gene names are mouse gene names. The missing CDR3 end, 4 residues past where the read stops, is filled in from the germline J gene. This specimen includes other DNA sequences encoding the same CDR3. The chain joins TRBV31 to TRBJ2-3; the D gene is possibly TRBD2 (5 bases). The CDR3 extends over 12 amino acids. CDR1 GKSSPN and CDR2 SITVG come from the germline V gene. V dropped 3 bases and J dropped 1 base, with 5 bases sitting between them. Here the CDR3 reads CAWRTGAETLYF. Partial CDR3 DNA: TGTGCCTGGAGGACTGGTGCAGAA.

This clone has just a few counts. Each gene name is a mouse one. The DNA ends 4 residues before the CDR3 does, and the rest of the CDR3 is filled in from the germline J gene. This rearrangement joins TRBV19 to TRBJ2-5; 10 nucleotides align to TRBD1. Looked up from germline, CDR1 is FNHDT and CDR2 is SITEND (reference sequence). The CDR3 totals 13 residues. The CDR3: CASRGQGRDTQYF. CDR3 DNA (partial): TGTGCCAGCAGGGGACAGGGGCGAGAC.

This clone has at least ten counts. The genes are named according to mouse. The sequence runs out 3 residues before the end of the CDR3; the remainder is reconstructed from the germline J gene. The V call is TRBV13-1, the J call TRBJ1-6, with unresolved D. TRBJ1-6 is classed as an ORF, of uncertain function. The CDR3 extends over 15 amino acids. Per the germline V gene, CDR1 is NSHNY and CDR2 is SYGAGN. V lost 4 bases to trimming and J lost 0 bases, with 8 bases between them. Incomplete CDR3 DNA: TGTGCCAGCAGTCCAGGCGGTTCCTATAATTCGCCC. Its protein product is CASSPGGSYNSP. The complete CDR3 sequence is CASSPGGSYNSPLYF.

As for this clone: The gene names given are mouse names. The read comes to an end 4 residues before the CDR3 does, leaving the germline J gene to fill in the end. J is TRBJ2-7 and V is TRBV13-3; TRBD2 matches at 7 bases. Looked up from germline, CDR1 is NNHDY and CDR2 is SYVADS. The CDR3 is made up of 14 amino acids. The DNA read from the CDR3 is TGTGCCAGCAGTGAGGGCCTGGGGGTATAT. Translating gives CASSEGLGVY. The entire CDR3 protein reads CASSEGLGVYEQYF.

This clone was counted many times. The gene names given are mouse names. The CDR3 spells CASSLDRGAETLYF. The DNA read from the CDR3 is TGTGCCAGCAGCTTGGACAGGGGTGCAGAA. The gene calls are TRBV13-1 and TRBJ2-3; 8 nucleotides agree with TRBD1. The read halts 4 residues ahead of the CDR3 end, with the missing end drawn from the germline J gene. V shed 5 bases, J shed 1 base, and the junction held 3 bases outside the gene matches. Germline CDR1 reads NSHNY; CDR2 reads SYGAGN. The CDR3 totals 14 residues.

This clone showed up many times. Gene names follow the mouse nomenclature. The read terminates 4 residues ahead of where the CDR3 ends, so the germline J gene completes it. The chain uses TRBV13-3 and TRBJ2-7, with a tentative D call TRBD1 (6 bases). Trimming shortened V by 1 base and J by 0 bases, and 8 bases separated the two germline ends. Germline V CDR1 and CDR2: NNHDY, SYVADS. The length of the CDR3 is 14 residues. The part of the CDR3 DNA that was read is TGTGCCAGCAGTGATCAGGGGAGCTCCTAT. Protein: CASSDQGSSY. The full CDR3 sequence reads CASSDQGSSYEQYF.

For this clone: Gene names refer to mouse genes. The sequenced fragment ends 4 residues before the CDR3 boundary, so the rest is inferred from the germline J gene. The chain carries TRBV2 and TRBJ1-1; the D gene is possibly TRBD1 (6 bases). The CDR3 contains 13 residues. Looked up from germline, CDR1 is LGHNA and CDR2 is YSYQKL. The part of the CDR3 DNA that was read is TGTGCCAGCAGCCAAAACAGGGCGAGA. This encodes CASSQNRAR. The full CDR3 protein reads CASSQNRAREVFF.

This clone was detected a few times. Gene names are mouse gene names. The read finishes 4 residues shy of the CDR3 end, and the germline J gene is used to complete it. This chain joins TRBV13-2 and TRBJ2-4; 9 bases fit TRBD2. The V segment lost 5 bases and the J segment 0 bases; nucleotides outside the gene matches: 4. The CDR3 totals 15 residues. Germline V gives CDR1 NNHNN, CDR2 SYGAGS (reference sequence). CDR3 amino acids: CASGLGGNSQNTLYF. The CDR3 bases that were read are TGTGCCAGCGGACTGGGGGGCAATAGTCAAAAC.

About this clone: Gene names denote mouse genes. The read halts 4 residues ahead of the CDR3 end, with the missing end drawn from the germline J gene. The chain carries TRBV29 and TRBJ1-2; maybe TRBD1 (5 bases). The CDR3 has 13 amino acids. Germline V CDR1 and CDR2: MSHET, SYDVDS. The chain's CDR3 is CASSLDWGGDYTF. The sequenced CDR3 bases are TGTGCTAGCAGTTTAGACTGGGGGGGC.

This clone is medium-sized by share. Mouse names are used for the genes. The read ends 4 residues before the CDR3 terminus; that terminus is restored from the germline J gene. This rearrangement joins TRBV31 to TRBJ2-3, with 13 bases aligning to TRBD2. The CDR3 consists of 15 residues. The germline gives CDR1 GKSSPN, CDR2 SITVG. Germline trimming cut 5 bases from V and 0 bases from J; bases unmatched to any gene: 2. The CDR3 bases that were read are TGTGCCTGGTGGACTGGGGGGGCAAGTGCAGAA. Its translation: CAWWTGGASAE. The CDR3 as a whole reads CAWWTGGASAETLYF.

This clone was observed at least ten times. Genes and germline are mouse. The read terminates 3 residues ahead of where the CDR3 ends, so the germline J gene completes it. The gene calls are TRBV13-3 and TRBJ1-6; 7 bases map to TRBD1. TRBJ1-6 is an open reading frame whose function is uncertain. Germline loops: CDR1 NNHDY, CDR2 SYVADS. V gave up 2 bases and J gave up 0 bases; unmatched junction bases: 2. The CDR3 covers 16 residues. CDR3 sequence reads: CASSERGLSYNSPLYF. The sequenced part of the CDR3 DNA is TGTGCCAGCAGTGAAAGGGGGCTTTCCTATAATTCGCCC.

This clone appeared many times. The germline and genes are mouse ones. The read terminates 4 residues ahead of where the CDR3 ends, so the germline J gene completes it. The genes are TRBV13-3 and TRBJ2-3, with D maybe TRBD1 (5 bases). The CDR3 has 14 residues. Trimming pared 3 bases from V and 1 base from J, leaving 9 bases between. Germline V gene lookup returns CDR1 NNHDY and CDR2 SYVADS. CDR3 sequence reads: CASSARDGAETLYF. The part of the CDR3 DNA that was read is TGTGCCAGCAGTGCCAGGGATGGTGCAGAA.

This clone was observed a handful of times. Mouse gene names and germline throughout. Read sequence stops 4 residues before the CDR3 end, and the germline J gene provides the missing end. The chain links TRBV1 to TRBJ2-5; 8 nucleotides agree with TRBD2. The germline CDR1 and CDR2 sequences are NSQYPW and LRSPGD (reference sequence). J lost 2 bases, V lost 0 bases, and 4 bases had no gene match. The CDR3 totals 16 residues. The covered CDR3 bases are TGCACCTGCAGTGCAGATATCGGACTGGGCCAAGAC. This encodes CTCSADIGLGQD. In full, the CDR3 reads CTCSADIGLGQDTQYF.

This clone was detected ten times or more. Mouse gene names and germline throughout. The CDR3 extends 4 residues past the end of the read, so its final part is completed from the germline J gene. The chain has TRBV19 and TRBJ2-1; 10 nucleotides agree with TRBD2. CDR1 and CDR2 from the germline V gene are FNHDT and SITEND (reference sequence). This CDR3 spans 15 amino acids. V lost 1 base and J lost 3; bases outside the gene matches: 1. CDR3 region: CASSILGGRYAEQFF. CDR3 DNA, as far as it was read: TGTGCCAGCAGTATACTGGGGGGGCGCTATGCT.

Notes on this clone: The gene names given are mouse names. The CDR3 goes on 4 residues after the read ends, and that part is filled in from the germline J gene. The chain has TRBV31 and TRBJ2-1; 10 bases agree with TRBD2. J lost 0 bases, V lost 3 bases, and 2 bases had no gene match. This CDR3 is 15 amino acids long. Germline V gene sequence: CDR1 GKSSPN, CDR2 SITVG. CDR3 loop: CAWRDWGVNYAEQFF. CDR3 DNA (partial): TGTGCCTGGAGAGACTGGGGGGTTAACTATGCT. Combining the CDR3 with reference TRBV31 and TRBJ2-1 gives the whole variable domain AQTIHQWPVAEIKAVGSPLSLGCTIKGKSSPNLYWYWQATGGTLQQLFYSITVGQVESVVQLNLSASRPKDDQFILSTEKLLLSHSGFYLCAWRDWGVNYAEQFFGPGTRLTVL.

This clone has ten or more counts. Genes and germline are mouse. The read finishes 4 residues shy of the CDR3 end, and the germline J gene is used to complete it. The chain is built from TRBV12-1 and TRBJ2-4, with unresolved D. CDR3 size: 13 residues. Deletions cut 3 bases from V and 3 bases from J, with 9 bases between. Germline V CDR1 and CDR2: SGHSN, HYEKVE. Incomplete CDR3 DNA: TGTGCCAGCTCTTACAGCCCACAAAAC. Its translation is CASSYSPQN. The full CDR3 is CASSYSPQNTLYF.

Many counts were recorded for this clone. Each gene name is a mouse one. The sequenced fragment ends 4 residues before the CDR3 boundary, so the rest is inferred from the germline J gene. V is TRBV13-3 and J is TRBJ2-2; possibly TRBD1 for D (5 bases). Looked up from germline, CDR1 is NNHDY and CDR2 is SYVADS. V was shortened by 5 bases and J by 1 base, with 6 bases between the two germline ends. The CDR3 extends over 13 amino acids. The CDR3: CASRDKNTGQLYF. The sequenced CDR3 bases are TGTGCCAGCAGGGACAAAAACACCGGG. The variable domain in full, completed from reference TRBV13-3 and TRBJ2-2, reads EAAVTQSPRSKVAVTGGKVTLSCHQTNNHDYMYWYRQDTGHGLRLIHYSYVADSTEKGDIPDGYKASRPSQENFSLILELASLSQTAVYFCASRDKNTGQLYFGEGSKLTVL.

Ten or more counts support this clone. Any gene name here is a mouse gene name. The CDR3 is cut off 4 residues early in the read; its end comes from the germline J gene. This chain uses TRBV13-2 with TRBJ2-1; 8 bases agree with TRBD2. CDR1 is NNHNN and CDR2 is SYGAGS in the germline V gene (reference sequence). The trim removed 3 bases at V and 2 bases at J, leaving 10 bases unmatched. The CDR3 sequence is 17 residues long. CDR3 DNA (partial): TGTGCCAGCGGTGGATTCCCCGGGGGGGCGCACTATGCT. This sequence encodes CASGGFPGGAHYA. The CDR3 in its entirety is CASGGFPGGAHYAEQFF.

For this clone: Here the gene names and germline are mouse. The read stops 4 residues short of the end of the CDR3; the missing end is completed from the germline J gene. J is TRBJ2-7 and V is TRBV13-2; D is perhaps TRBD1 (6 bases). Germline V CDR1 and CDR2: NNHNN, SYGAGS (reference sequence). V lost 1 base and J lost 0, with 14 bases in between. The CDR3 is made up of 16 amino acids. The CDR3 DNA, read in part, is TGTGCCAGCGGTGATTTTTTGGGGACAATCTCCTAT. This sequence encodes CASGDFLGTISY. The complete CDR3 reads CASGDFLGTISYEQYF.